One T cell receptor beta chain is described in this entry. Its antigen is not known. The CDR3 totals 14 residues. Trimming removed 1 base at V and 5 bases at J, with 10 bases between. Germline CDR1 SGHDT, CDR2 YYEEEE. Genomic DNA came from blood conventional CD4+ T cells gated CD25-low CD127-high. Using immunoSEQ multiplex PCR, the repertoire was profiled, and TCRdb retains in-frame clones only, with some absent. The repertoire holds just over 30,000 clones, with around 96% as singletons. This sample was taken from a study of regulatory and conventional T cells in RAG deficiency. Overall study results and limits: Omenn patients showed >80% Treg-Tconv overlap and shorter CDR3 lengths.

These records were also assigned to another study, of regulatory T cells. That investigation notes: The primer mix had 52 TRBV and 13 TRBJ primers. Skewed V and J usage and few unique V-J pairs marked patient repertoires, most in Tregs.

Material: CD25- CD4+ T cells sorted from blood. V and J are TRBV5-6 and TRBJ1-5; D may be TRBD1 (5 bases). This sequence originates from a human donor in good health. Here the CDR3 DNA reads TGTGCCAGCAGCTTGAGGGGTGTTGATCAGCCCCAGCATTTT. It yields the protein CASSLRGVDQPQHF.